A single sample gave rise to the 22 T cell receptor beta chains below, sequenced in a study of OX40 agonist ivuxolimab in advanced cancers. Assay used: immunoSEQ multiplex PCR; TCRdb lists only in-frame clones, some missing. Among more than 85,000 clones listed, just under 85% were seen once. The sequenced sample was CD4+ or CD8+ T cells sorted from blood, obtained in a trial of the OX40 agonist ivuxolimab. These receptors originate from an adult with an advanced solid tumor such as melanoma, head and neck, liver or kidney cancer.

CDR3 protein: CASSLHSGNTIYF. The CDR3 coding sequence is TGCGCCAGCAGCTTGCACTCTGGAAACACCATATATTTT. The V call is TRBV5-1, the J call TRBJ1-3; D uncertain. V was shortened by 1 base and J by 0 bases, with 2 bases between the two germline ends. Germline CDR1 reads SGHRS; CDR2 reads YFSETQ. CDR3 length: 13 amino acids. Full variable domain (remainder filled in from reference TRBV5-1 and TRBJ1-3): KAGVTQTPRYLIKTRGQQVTLSCSPISGHRSVSWYQQTPGQGLQFLFEYFSETQRNKGNFPGRFSGRQFSNSRSEMNVSTLELGDSALYLCASSLHSGNTIYFGEGSWLTVV.

The rearrangement links TRBV15 to TRBJ2-1; perhaps TRBD2 as D (6 bases). CDR3 length: 17 residues. The V gene's germline CDR1 is LNHNV and CDR2 YYDKDF (reference sequence). V shed 0 bases and J shed 7 bases, with 19 bases lying between them. The CDR3 protein is CATSREKGLGAGNEQFF. CDR3 coding DNA: TGTGCCACCAGCAGAGAAAAGGGGCTAGGGGCGGGGAATGAGCAGTTCTTC.

V usage is TRBV5-1 and J usage is TRBJ2-1, with 7 bases that match TRBD1. CDR3 size: 14 residues. V lost 4 bases and J lost 7; bases outside the gene matches: 8. Germline assignment: CDR1 SGHRS and CDR2 YFSETQ. CDR3 in DNA: TGCGCCAGCAGCACAGGGGAGAGGTGGAATGAGCAGTTCTTC. This sequence encodes CASSTGERWNEQFF.

This clone appeared a single time. The chain uses TRBV5-4 and TRBJ1-2; a possible D gene is TRBD1 (5 bases). V lost 2 bases and J lost 4, with 12 bases in between. Germline V gene sequence: CDR1 SGHNT, CDR2 YYREEE (reference sequence). This CDR3 is 14 amino acids long. The CDR3 DNA sequence: TGTGCCAGCAGCTTCAGGGACCGGAGCTATGGCTACACCTTC. It specifies CASSFRDRSYGYTF.

This clone came up a few times. J is TRBJ2-3 and V is TRBV28, with D possibly being TRBD1 (5 bases). The CDR3 sequence is 13 residues long. Per the germline V gene, CDR1 is MDHEN and CDR2 is SYDVKM. V was clipped by 5 bases and J by 2 bases, with 8 bases between them. In DNA form, the CDR3 reads TGTGCCAGCAGTGACAGTCCCACAGATACGCAGTATTTT. Its translation is CASSDSPTDTQYF. The whole variable domain, filled in from reference TRBV28 and TRBJ2-3, reads DVKVTQSSRYLVKRTGEKVFLECVQDMDHENMFWYRQDPGLGLRLIYFSYDVKMKEKGDIPEGYSVSREKKERFSLILESASTNQTSMYLCASSDSPTDTQYFGPGTRLTVL.

This rearrangement joins TRBV2 to TRBJ2-5, with D possibly TRBD1 on 6 matching bases. The better agreement between TRBJ2-7 and the DNA end casts doubt on the J call. The germline V gene encodes CDR1 SNHLY and CDR2 FYNNEI. This CDR3 is built from 14 residues. The CDR3 nucleotides read TGTGCCGCCCTAATTGACAGGATGCGTTACGAGCAGTACTTC. It yields the protein CAALIDRMRYEQYF.

The chain carries TRBV18 and TRBJ1-5, with D hard to call. Trimming removed 3 bases at V and 2 bases at J, with 17 bases between. This CDR3 comprises 17 residues. Germline values: CDR1 KGHSH, CDR2 LQKENI. The CDR3 region is CASSPTPYEGGNQPQHF. DNA of the CDR3: TGTGCCAGCTCACCTACCCCCTATGAAGGAGGCAATCAGCCCCAGCATTTT.

The gene calls are TRBV19 and TRBJ1-6; weak D call: TRBD1 (6 bases). There are 13 residues in the CDR3. CDR1 is LNHDA, CDR2 SQIVND, per germline (reference sequence). V was pared by 8 bases and J by 10 bases, with 15 bases between. CDR3: CASQQGQSSPLHF. Written as DNA, the CDR3 is TGTGCCAGTCAACAGGGCCAAAGCTCACCCCTCCACTTT.

A few counts support this clone. This chain links TRBV7-9 with TRBJ1-3, with D perhaps matching TRBD1 (6 bases). V lost 3 bases and J 2 bases, leaving 14 bases between the germline ends. The CDR3 is 16 residues long. Germline CDR1 is SEHNR and CDR2 is FQNEAQ (reference sequence). CDR3 nucleotides: TGTGCCAGCAGCTTCCTTACAGGGTCTACTGGAAACACCATATATTTT. This encodes CASSFLTGSTGNTIYF.

The chain employs TRBV27 and TRBJ2-1, with D possibly matching TRBD1 (5 bases). This CDR3 contains 15 residues. Per the germline V gene, CDR1 is MNHEY and CDR2 is SMNVEV (reference sequence). Trimming stripped 4 bases from V and 10 bases from J, with 20 bases between. The CDR3 loop reads CASSSYSRVAREQFF. The CDR3 coding sequence is TGTGCCAGCAGTTCCTACTCCAGGGTTGCGCGGGAGCAGTTCTTC.

In this sample, this clone turned up once. V usage is TRBV5-6 and J usage is TRBJ2-3; TRBD2 matches 7 bases. Germline values: CDR1 SGHDT, CDR2 YYEEEE. The CDR3 extends over 14 amino acids. Trimming removed 5 bases from V and 6 bases from J; junction bases left unmatched: 9. The CDR3 is CASRTGTGGDTQYF. The CDR3 bases are TGTGCCAGCAGAACCGGGACCGGGGGGGATACGCAGTATTTT. Looking up the rest from reference TRBV5-6 and TRBJ2-3 gives the full variable domain: DAGVTQSPTHLIKTRGQQVTLRCSPKSGHDTVSWYQQALGQGPQFIFQYYEEEERQRGNFPDRFSGHQFPNYSSELNVNALLLGDSALYLCASRTGTGGDTQYFGPGTRLTVL.

J is TRBJ1-5 and V is TRBV21-1; the table names TRBD1, a call not compared with the DNA. TRBV21-1 is termed a pseudogene. The CDR3 runs 15 residues. In nucleotides, the CDR3 is TGTGCCAGCAGCAAAGAGGGGACAGCTAATCAGCCCCAGCATTTT. It yields the protein CASSKEGTANQPQHF.

The chain recombines TRBV28 with TRBJ2-4; 7 bases map to TRBD2. Trimming took 6 bases from V and 2 from J; bases not matched to a gene: 10. Germline CDR1 is MDHEN and CDR2 is SYDVKM. CDR3 length: 16 residues. The CDR3 loop is CASSPRAGSTKNIQYF. The CDR3 coding sequence is TGTGCCAGCAGCCCACGAGCGGGATCTACCAAAAACATTCAGTACTTC.

The sample holds one count of this clone. V and J are TRBV5-4 and TRBJ1-1; the D is unclear. The CDR3 contains 14 residues. CDR1 and CDR2 (germline): SGHNT, YYREEE (reference sequence). The germline V and J ends were trimmed by 6 bases and 2 bases, with 14 bases remaining between them. The CDR3, as DNA: TGTGCCAGCACCCTGGGAGGTCGCAACACTGAAGCTTTCTTT. This encodes CASTLGGRNTEAFF.

The V and J genes are TRBV4-1 and TRBJ2-7; D is undetermined. The V end was cut by 0 bases, the J end by 6 bases, with 12 bases between. CDR1 and CDR2 from the germline V gene are MGHRA and YSYEKL. This CDR3 comprises 14 residues. The CDR3 DNA is TGCGCCAGCAGCCAAGAAGGTACGATTGGCGAGCAGTACTTC. Translated: CASSQEGTIGEQYF.

The chain combines TRBV12-5 with TRBJ2-1; the D call may be TRBD1 or TRBD2 (6 bases each). The ends were cut back, 6 bases at V and 6 bases at J, with 12 bases in the middle. Looked up from germline, CDR1 is LGHNT and CDR2 is FRNRAP. The CDR3 totals 13 residues. CDR3 loop: CASGPGGGNEQFF. CDR3 coding DNA: TGTGCTAGTGGCCCCGGAGGGGGCAATGAGCAGTTCTTC. Filled out from reference TRBV12-5 and TRBJ2-1, the complete variable domain reads DARVTQTPRHKVTEMGQEVTMRCQPILGHNTVFWYRQTMMQGLELLAYFRNRAPLDDSGMPKDRFSAEMPDATLATLKIQPSEPRDSAVYFCASGPGGGNEQFFGPGTRLTVL.

This clone was counted once. The rearrangement uses TRBV5-5 and TRBJ1-5; 9 nucleotides match TRBD1. V dropped 4 bases and J dropped 0; count of bases not matched to a gene: 5. In germline, CDR1 is SGHKS, CDR2 YYEKEE (reference sequence). The CDR3 runs 16 residues. The CDR3 loop reads CASSRTGASSNQPQHF. CDR3 sequence (DNA): TGTGCCAGCAGCCGGACAGGGGCGTCTAGCAATCAGCCCCAGCATTTT. The full variable domain, in which reference TRBV5-5 and TRBJ1-5 provide the parts outside the CDR3, is DAGVTQSPTHLIKTRGQQVTLRCSPISGHKSVSWYQQVLGQGPQFIFQYYEKEERGRGNFPDRFSARQFPNYSSELNVNALLLGDSALYLCASSRTGASSNQPQHFGDGTRLSIL.

The CDR3 sequence is CASLLLGAYTGELFF. The CDR3 DNA reads TGTGCCAGCCTATTATTGGGGGCCTACACCGGGGAGCTGTTTTTT. This chain connects TRBV28 to TRBJ2-2; D perhaps matches TRBD1 (6 bases). The CDR3 contains 15 residues. Germline values: CDR1 MDHEN, CDR2 SYDVKM. V lost 8 bases and J 3 bases, leaving 16 bases between the germline ends.

The chain uses TRBV2 and TRBJ2-3; possible D gene TRBD2, 6 bases. V lost 8 bases, J lost 2 bases, and 14 bases lay in between. This CDR3 has 14 amino acids. Germline CDR1 and CDR2: SNHLY and FYNNEI. The chain's CDR3 is CASLPRRDTDTQYF. In DNA form, the CDR3 reads TGTGCCAGCCTGCCGAGGCGGGACACAGATACGCAGTATTTT.

This rearrangement joins TRBV6-5 to TRBJ2-7; TRBD2 might be the D (5 bases). CDR3 length equals 14 residues. V lost 6 bases and J lost 0, with 12 bases in between. CDR1 and CDR2 from the germline V gene are MNHEY and SVGAGI. Here the CDR3 DNA reads TGTGCCAGCAGACGGACGGGAAGCTCCTACGAGCAGTACTTC. Protein: CASRRTGSSYEQYF.

This clone was observed once. This sequence joins TRBV19 and TRBJ1-5, with 7 bases lining up with TRBD1. CDR3 length: 16 amino acids. The germline V gene has CDR1 LNHDA and CDR2 SQIVND (reference sequence). The junction had 7 bases not matched to a gene; V was cut back by 4 bases and J by 1 base. The CDR3 DNA follows: TGTGCCAGTAGTACCCGCGGGACAGAAAGCAATCAGCCCCAGCATTTT. This translates into CASSTRGTESNQPQHF.

The V gene is TRBV6-5, the J gene TRBJ1-2; tentative D call: TRBD1 (5 bases). The CDR3 runs 15 residues. CDR1 and CDR2 from the germline V gene are MNHEY and SVGAGI. V was cut by 2 bases and J by 3 bases, with 13 bases left in between. CDR3 sequence reads: CASSYPGTGYYGYTF. The CDR3, as DNA: TGTGCCAGCAGTTACCCCGGGACCGGATACTATGGCTACACCTTC.